This is a list of T cell receptor beta chains from one sample in a study of T cell responses to AZD1222 COVID-19 vaccine. Sequencing used immunoSEQ multiplex PCR; TCRdb keeps in-frame clones, though not all of them. The profile covers 95,000 to 120,000 clones, with approximately 86% appearing a single time and 3% to 3.5% taken by the ten largest. Sequencing used peripheral blood, obtained on day 0 of AZD1222 vaccination. All receptors derive from an adult in good health. Both conserved end residues are part of each CDR3. Each record gives: V gene, clone size, J gene, D gene, CDR3 DNA, CDR3 protein. The D gene is left open where the match is weak. Clone size appears in some rows only: once, few, many, or a class for an expanded clone.

V: TRBV28; size: few; J: TRBJ2-4; D: .; DNA: TGTGCCAGCAGTTTGGGAGCTCTAGCCAAAAACATTCAGTACTTC; CDR3: CASSLGALAKNIQYF
V: TRBV19; size: .; J: TRBJ1-6; D: .; DNA: TGTGCCAGCGAGGGTTCCTATAATTCACCCCTCCACTTT; CDR3: CASEGSYNSPLHF
V: TRBV15; size: .; J: TRBJ1-1; D: .; DNA: TGTGCCACCAGCAGAGGGGGTCAGGGAATAGAAGCTTTCTTT; CDR3: CATSRGGQGIEAFF
V: TRBV28; size: .; J: TRBJ1-4; D: TRBD1; DNA: TGTGCCAGCAGTTCGCCGACAGGGGTTTCAACTAATGAAAAACTGTTTTTT; CDR3: CASSSPTGVSTNEKLFF
V: TRBV10-1; size: .; J: TRBJ1-1; D: .; DNA: TGCGCCAGCTGTGGGTTTACTGAAGCTTTCTTT; CDR3: CASCGFTEAFF
V: TRBV6-5; size: .; J: TRBJ2-4; D: TRBD2; DNA: TGTGCCAGCAGCCAGCGGGGGTTGGACATTCAGTACTTC; CDR3: CASSQRGLDIQYF
V: TRBV13; size: .; J: TRBJ1-4; D: .; DNA: TGTGCCAGCAGCTTCTCTACAGGCTTCACTAATGAAAAACTGTTTTTT; CDR3: CASSFSTGFTNEKLFF
V: TRBV9; size: .; J: TRBJ2-2; D: TRBD1; DNA: TGTGCCAGCAGCCCATCAGGGACAGGGATATTAGGTTGGGACACCGGGGAGCTGTTTTTT; CDR3: CASSPSGTGILGWDTGELFF
V: TRBV3-1/TRBV3-2; size: .; J: TRBJ1-2; D: .; DNA: TGTGCCAGCAGCCCCCAGGTACCCGGAGGCTATGGCTACACCTTC; CDR3: CASSPQVPGGYGYTF
V: TRBV6-5; size: .; J: TRBJ2-4; D: TRBD1; DNA: TGTGCCAGCACCGACGGGACAGAGAAGTACTTC; CDR3: CASTDGTEKYF
V: TRBV6-1; size: .; J: TRBJ1-1; D: .; DNA: TGTGCCAGCAGTGAAACCGGTCTGAACACTGAAGCTTTCTTT; CDR3: CASSETGLNTEAFF
V: TRBV7-8; size: .; J: TRBJ2-7; D: TRBD1; DNA: TGTGCCAGCAGGCCTTCCGCGGGACAGGGGATTCCCTACGAGCAGTACTTC; CDR3: CASRPSAGQGIPYEQYF
V: TRBV9; size: .; J: TRBJ2-1; D: .; DNA: TGTGCCAGCAGCGTAGACTTGGGGGCCTCCTACAATGAGCAGTTCTTC; CDR3: CASSVDLGASYNEQFF
V: TRBV4-1; size: .; J: TRBJ2-5; D: .; DNA: TGCGCCAGCAGCCAGACCGGGGGGCGCTCCAGGGTCCAAGAGACCCAGTACTTC; CDR3: CASSQTGGRSRVQETQYF
V: TRBV9; size: .; J: TRBJ2-2; D: TRBD2; DNA: TGTGCCAGCAGCCCCGGGACTAGTTATAACACCGGGGAGCTGTTTTTT; CDR3: CASSPGTSYNTGELFF
V: TRBV6-5; size: .; J: TRBJ1-2; D: TRBD1; DNA: TGTGCCAGCGGCACAGGGGGCGGGCGGGGCTACACCTTC; CDR3: CASGTGGGRGYTF
V: TRBV23-1; size: .; J: TRBJ1-5; D: .; DNA: TGCGCCAGCAGTCAACTCGGGACTTCGGAAATAGGGAACAATCAGCCCCAGCATTTT; CDR3: CASSQLGTSEIGNNQPQHF
V: TRBV13; size: .; J: TRBJ1-2; D: .; DNA: TGTGCCAGCAGCTCATCCAGGGTCAACTATGGCTACACCTTC; CDR3: CASSSSRVNYGYTF
V: TRBV6-5; size: .; J: TRBJ2-1; D: TRBD2; DNA: TGTGCCAGCAGCCTAGCGGGGGCCTACAATGAGCAGTTCTTC; CDR3: CASSLAGAYNEQFF
V: TRBV27; size: .; J: TRBJ1-1; D: TRBD1; DNA: TGTGCCAGCAGTTGGCAGGGGGAGACTGAAGCTTTCTTT; CDR3: CASSWQGETEAFF
V: TRBV30; size: .; J: TRBJ2-1; D: .; DNA: TGTGCCTGGAGGGCCTACAATGAGCAGTTCTTC; CDR3: CAWRAYNEQFF
V: TRBV24-1; size: .; J: TRBJ1-5; D: .; DNA: TGTGCCACCAGTGATTCGCGGGCTGATAATCAGCCCCAGCATTTT; CDR3: CATSDSRADNQPQHF
V: TRBV20-1; size: .; J: TRBJ1-2; D: .; DNA: TGCAGTGCTAGTGGAGATGGCTACACCTTC; CDR3: CSASGDGYTF
V: TRBV3-1/TRBV3-2; size: .; J: TRBJ1-2; D: TRBD1; DNA: TGTGCCAGCAGAACCCACAGGGGGAACGTCTATGGCTACACCTTC; CDR3: CASRTHRGNVYGYTF
V: TRBV9; size: once; J: TRBJ1-2; D: .; DNA: TGTGCCAGCAGCGTTATGAGGCCCCCGGGCCACTATGGCTACACCTTC; CDR3: CASSVMRPPGHYGYTF
V: TRBV7-8; size: .; J: TRBJ2-1; D: .; DNA: TGTGCCAGCGCTCTCCGTCGGGACCCCTCCTACAATGAGCAGTTCTTC; CDR3: CASALRRDPSYNEQFF
V: TRBV2; size: .; J: TRBJ2-7; D: .; DNA: TGTGCCAGCAGCGCCCCACAGGGTTTCTCCTACGAGCAGTACTTC; CDR3: CASSAPQGFSYEQYF
V: TRBV6-5; size: .; J: TRBJ1-3; D: .; DNA: TGTGCCAGCGGTACAGAACCATTCTCTGGAAACACCATATATTTT; CDR3: CASGTEPFSGNTIYF